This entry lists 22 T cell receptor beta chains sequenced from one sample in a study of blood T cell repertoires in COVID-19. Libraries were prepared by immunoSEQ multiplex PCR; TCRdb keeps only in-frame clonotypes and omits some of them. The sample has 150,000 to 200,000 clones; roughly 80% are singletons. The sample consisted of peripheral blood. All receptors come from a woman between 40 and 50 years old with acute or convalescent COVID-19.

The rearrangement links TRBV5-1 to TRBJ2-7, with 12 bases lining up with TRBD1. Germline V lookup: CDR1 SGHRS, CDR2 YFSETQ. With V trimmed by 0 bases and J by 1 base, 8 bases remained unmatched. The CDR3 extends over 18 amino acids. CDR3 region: CASSLEGDRGRFSYEQYF. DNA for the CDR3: TGCGCCAGCAGCTTGGAGGGGGACAGGGGGCGATTTTCCTACGAGCAGTACTTC.

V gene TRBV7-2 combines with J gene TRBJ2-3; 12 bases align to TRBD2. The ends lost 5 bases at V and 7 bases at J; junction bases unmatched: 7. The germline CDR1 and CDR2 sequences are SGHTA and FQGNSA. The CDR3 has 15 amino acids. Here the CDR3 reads CASSRPGLAGHTQYF. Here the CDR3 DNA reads TGTGCCAGCAGCCGCCCGGGACTAGCGGGTCATACGCAGTATTTT. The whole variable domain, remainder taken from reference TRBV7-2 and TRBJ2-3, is GAGVSQSPSNKVTEKGKDVELRCDPISGHTALYWYRQSLGQGLEFLIYFQGNSAPDKSGLPSDRFSAERTGGSVSTLTIQRTQQEDSAVYLCASSRPGLAGHTQYFGPGTRLTVL.

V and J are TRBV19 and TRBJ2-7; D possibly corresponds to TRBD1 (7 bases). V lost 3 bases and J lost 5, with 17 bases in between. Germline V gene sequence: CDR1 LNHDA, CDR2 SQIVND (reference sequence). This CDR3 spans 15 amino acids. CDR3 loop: CASSISRTGEDEQYF. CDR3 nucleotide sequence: TGTGCCAGTAGTATCTCGCGTACAGGGGAGGACGAGCAGTACTTC.

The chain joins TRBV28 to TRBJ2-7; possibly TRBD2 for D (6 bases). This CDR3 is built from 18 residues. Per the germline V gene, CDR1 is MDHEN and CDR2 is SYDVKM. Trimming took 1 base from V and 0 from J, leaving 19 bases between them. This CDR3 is CASSLYVKGRGSSYEQYF. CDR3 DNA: TGTGCCAGCAGTTTATACGTCAAGGGCCGGGGGAGCTCCTACGAGCAGTACTTC.

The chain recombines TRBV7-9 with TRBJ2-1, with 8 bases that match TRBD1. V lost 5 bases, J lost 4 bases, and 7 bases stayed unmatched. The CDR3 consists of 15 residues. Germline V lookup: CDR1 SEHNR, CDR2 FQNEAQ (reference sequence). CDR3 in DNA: TGTGCCAGCAGCCCCTTAACAGGGGGGTACAATGAGCAGTTCTTC. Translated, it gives CASSPLTGGYNEQFF.

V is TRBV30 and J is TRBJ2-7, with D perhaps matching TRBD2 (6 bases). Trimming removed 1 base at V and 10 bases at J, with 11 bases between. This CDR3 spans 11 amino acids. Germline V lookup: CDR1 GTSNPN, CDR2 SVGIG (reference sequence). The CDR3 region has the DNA TGTGCCTGGAGTGAGTCGGGGGTTCAGTACTTC. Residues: CAWSESGVQYF.

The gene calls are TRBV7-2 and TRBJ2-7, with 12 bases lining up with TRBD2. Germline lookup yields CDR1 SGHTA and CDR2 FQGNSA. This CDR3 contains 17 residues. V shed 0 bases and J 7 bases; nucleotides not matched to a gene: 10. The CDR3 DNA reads TGTGCCAGCAGCTTAGCGCTTATATGGACTAGCGGGGTGGAGCAGTACTTC. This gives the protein CASSLALIWTSGVEQYF.

In nucleotides, the CDR3 is TGTGCCACCAGTGATTTCCAGGGGGATCAGCCCCAGCATTTT. This sequence encodes CATSDFQGDQPQHF. J is TRBJ1-5 and V is TRBV24-1, with 7 bases fitting TRBD1. V shed 1 base, J shed 5 bases, and the junction held 1 base outside the gene matches. The CDR3 loop spans 14 amino acids. Per the germline V gene, CDR1 is KGHDR and CDR2 is SFDVKD.

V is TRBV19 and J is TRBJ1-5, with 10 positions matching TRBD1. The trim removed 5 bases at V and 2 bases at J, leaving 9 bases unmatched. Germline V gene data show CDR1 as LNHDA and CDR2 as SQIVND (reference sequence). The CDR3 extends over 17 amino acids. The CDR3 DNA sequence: TGTGCCAGTAGTGGAAGGACAGGGGGTCTAGGCAATCAGCCCCAGCATTTT. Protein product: CASSGRTGGLGNQPQHF. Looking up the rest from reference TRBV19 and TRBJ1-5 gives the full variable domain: DGGITQSPKYLFRKEGQNVTLSCEQNLNHDAMYWYRQDPGQGLRLIYYSQIVNDFQKGDIAEGYSVSREKKESFPLTVTSAQKNPTAFYLCASSGRTGGLGNQPQHFGDGTRLSIL.

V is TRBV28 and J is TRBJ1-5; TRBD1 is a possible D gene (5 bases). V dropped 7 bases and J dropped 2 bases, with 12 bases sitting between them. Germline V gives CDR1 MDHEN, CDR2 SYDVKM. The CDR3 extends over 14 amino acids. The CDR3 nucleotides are TGTGCCAGCACCACGGGGGGGGGCAATCAGCCCCAGCATTTT. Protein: CASTTGGGNQPQHF. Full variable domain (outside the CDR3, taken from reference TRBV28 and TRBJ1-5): DVKVTQSSRYLVKRTGEKVFLECVQDMDHENMFWYRQDPGLGLRLIYFSYDVKMKEKGDIPEGYSVSREKKERFSLILESASTNQTSMYLCASTTGGGNQPQHFGDGTRLSIL.

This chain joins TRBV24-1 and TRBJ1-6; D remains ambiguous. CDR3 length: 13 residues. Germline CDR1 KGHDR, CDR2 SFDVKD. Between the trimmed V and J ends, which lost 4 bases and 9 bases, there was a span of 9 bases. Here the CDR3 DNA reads TGTGCCACCAGTGACCCAGGTGGTTCACCCCTCCACTTT. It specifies CATSDPGGSPLHF.

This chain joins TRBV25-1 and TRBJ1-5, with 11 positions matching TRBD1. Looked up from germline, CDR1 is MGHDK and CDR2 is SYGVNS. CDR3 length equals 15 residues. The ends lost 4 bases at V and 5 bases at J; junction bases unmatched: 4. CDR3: CASSGDRGSDQPQHF. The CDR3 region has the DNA TGTGCCAGCAGTGGGGACAGGGGGTCAGATCAGCCCCAGCATTTT.

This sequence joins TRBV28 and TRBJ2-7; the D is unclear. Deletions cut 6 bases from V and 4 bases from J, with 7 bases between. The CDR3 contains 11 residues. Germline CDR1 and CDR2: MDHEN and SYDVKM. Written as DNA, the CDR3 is TGTGCCAGCAGGAAAGCTTACGAGCAGTACTTC. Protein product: CASRKAYEQYF.

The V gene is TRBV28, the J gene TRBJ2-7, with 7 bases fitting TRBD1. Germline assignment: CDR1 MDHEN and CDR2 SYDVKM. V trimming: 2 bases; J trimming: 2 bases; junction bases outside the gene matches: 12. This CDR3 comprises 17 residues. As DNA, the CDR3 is TGTGCCAGCAGTTTAGGGCCAGGGGGATTACGACCCTACGAGCAGTACTTC. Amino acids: CASSLGPGGLRPYEQYF.

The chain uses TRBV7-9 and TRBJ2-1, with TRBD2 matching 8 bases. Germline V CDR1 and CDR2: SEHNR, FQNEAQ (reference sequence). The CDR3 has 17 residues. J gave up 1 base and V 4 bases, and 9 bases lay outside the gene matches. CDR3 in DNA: TGTGCCAGCAGCTACCCCCCTAGCGGGTCGTCCTACAATGAGCAGTTCTTC. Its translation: CASSYPPSGSSYNEQFF.

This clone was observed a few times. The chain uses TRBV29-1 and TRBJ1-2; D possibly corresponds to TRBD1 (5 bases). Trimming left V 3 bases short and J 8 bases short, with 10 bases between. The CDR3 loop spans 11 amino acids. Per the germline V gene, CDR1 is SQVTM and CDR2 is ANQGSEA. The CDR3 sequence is CSVDRVYGYTF. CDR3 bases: TGCAGCGTTGACAGGGTGTACGGCTACACCTTC.

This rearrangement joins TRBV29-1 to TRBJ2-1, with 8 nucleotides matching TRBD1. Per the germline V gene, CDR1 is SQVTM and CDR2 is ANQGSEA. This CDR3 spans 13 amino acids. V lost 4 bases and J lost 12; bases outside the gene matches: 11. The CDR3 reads CSVGIQGAGVQFF. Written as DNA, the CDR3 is TGCAGCGTTGGAATCCAGGGGGCTGGCGTGCAGTTCTTC.

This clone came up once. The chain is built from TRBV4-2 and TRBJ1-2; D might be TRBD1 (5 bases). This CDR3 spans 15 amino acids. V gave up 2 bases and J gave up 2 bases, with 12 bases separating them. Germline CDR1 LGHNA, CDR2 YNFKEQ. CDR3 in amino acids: CASSQQGKINYGYTF. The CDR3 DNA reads TGTGCCAGCAGCCAACAGGGTAAAATCAACTATGGCTACACCTTC.

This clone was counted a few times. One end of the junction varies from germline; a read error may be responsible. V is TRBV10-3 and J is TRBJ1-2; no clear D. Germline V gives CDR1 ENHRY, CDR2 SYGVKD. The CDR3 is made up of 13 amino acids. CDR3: CANSPRREYGYTF. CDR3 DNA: TGTGCCAACAGTCCCCGAAGGGAGTATGGCTACACCTTC.

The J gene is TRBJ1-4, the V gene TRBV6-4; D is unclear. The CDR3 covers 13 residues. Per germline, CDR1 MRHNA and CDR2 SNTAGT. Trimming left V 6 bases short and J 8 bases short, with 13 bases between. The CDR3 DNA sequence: TGTGCCAGCAGCCGGAGTGTTGGGGAAAAACTGTTTTTT. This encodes CASSRSVGEKLFF.

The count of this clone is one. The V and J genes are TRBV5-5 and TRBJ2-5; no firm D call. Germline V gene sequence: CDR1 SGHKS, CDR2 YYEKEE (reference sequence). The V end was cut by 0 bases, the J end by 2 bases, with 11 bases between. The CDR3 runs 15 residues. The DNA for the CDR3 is TGTGCCAGCAGCTTGGACCTACGAATTCAAGAGACCCAGTACTTC. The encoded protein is CASSLDLRIQETQYF.

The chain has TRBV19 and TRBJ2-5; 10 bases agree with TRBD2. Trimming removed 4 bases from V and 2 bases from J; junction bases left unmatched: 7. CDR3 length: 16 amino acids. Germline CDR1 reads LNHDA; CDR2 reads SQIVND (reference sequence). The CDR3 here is CASSRIVLAGQETQYF. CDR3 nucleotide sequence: TGTGCCAGTAGTAGGATAGTACTAGCGGGGCAAGAGACCCAGTACTTC.